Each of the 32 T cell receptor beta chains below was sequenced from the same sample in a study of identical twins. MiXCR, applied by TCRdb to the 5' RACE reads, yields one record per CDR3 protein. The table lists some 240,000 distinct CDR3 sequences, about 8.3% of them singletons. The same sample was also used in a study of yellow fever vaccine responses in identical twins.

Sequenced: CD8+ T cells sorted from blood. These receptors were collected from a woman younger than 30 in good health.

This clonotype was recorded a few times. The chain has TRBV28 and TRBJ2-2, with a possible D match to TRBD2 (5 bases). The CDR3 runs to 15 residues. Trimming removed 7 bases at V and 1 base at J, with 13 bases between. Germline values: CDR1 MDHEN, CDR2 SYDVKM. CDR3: CASTPEVGNTGELFF. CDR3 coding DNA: TGTGCCAGCACCCCGGAGGTAGGGAACACCGGGGAGCTGTTTTTT.

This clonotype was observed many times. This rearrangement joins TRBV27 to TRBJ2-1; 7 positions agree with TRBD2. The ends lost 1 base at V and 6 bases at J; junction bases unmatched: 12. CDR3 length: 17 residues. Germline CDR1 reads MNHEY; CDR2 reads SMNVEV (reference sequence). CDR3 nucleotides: TGTGCCAGCAGTTTATATTCGGGCGGGGGTATAGGCAATGAGCAGTTCTTC. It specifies CASSLYSGGGIGNEQFF.

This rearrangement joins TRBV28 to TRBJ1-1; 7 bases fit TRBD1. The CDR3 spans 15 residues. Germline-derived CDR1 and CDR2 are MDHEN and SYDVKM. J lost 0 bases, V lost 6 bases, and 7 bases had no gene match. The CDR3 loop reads CASSPRGPLNTEAFF. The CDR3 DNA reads TGTGCCAGCAGCCCTAGGGGGCCGTTGAACACTGAAGCTTTCTTT.

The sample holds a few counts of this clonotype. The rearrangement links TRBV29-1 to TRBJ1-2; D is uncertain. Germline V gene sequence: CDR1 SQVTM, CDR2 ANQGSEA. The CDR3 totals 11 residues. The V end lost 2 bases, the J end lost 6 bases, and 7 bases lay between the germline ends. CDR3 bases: TGCAGCGTTGAATTCCGGGATGGCTACACCTTC. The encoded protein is CSVEFRDGYTF.

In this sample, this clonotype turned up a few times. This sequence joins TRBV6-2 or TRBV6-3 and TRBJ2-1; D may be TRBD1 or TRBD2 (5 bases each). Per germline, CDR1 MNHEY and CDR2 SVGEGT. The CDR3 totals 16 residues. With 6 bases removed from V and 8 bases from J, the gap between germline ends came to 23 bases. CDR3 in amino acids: CASRPTGTRRSHEQFF. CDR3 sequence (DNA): TGTGCCAGCAGACCTACCGGGACCAGGAGATCCCATGAGCAGTTCTTC.

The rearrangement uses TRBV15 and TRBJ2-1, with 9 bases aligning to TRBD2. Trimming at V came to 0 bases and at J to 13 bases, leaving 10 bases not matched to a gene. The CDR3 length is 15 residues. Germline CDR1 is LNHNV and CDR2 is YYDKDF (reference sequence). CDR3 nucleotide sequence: TGTGCCACCAGCAGAGAGTCTGCTAGCGGGAATATTCAGTTCTTC. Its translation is CATSRESASGNIQFF.

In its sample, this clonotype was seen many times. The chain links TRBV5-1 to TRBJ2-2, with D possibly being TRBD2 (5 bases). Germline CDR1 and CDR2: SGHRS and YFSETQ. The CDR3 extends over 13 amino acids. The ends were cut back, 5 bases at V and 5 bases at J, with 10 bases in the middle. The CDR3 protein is CASSWLATGELFF. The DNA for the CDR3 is TGCGCCAGCAGTTGGCTAGCTACCGGGGAGCTGTTTTTT.

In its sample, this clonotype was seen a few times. The CDR3 DNA reads TGCAGTGCTGCCCCTGAGGACAGGGAGTACAATGAGCAGTTCTTC. This gives the protein CSAAPEDREYNEQFF. V usage is TRBV20-1 and J usage is TRBJ2-1; TRBD1 aligns across 8 bases. V was clipped by 5 bases and J by 4 bases; unmatched bases: 10. CDR1 is DFQATT and CDR2 is SNEGSKA in the germline V gene (reference sequence). The CDR3 has 15 amino acids.

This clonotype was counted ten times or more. The CDR3 is CASRLDSYEQYF. The DNA for the CDR3 is TGCGCCAGCAGGCTCGACAGCTACGAGCAGTACTTC. The chain carries TRBV5-1 and TRBJ2-7; D may be TRBD1 (5 bases). The V gene lost 5 bases and the J gene lost 3 bases, with 9 bases spanning the gap. The CDR3 has 12 amino acids. Germline CDR1 reads SGHRS; CDR2 reads YFSETQ. The full variable domain, its missing parts supplied by reference TRBV5-1 and TRBJ2-7, is KAGVTQTPRYLIKTRGQQVTLSCSPISGHRSVSWYQQTPGQGLQFLFEYFSETQRNKGNFPGRFSGRQFSNSRSEMNVSTLELGDSALYLCASRLDSYEQYFGPGTRLTVT.

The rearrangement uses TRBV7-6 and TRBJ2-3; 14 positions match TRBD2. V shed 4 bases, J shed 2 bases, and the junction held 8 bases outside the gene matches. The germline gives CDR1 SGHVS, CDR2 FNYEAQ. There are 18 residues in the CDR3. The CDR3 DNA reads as TGTGCCAGCAGCTCGAGACTAGCGGGAGGGCGGGCCACAGATACGCAGTATTTT. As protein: CASSSRLAGGRATDTQYF.

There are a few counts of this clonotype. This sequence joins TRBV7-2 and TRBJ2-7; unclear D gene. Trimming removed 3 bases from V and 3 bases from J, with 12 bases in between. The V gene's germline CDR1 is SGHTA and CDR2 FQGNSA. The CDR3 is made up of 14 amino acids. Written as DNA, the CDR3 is TGTGCCAGCAGCTTCGGCACCCTTGACTACGAGCAGTACTTC. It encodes CASSFGTLDYEQYF.

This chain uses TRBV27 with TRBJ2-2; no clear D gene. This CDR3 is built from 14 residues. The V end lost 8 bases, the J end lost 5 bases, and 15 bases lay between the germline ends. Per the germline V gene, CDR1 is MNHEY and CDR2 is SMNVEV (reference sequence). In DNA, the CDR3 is TGTGCCAGCGCCGGTCGACTTGAAACCGGGGAGCTGTTTTTT. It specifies CASAGRLETGELFF.

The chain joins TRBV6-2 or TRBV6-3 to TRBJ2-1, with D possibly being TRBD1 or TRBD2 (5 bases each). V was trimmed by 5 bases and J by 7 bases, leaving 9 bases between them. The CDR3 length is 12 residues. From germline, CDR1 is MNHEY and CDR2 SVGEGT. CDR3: CASSGDLNEQFF. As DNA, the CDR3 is TGTGCCAGCAGTGGGGACCTAAATGAGCAGTTCTTC.

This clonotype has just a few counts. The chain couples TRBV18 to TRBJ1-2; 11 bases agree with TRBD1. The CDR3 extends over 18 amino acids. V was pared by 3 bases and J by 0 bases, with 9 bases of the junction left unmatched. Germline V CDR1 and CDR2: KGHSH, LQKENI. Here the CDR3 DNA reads TGTGCCAGCTCACCCCCCGGACAGGGGGCCGGAACTAACTATGGCTACACCTTC. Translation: CASSPPGQGAGTNYGYTF.

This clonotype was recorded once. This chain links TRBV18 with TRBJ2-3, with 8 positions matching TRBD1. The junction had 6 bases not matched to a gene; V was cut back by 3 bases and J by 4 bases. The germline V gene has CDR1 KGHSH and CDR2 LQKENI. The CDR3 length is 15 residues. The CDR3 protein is CASSPGQVVPDTQYF. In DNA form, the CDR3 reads TGTGCCAGCTCACCGGGACAGGTCGTTCCAGATACGCAGTATTTT.

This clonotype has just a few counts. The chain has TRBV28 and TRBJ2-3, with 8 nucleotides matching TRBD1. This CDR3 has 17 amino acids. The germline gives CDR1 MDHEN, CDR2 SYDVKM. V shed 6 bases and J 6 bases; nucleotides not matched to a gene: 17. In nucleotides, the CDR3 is TGTGCCAGCAGGTTACAGGGGGTCACCTTCTCGGCGGATACGCAGTATTTT. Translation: CASRLQGVTFSADTQYF.

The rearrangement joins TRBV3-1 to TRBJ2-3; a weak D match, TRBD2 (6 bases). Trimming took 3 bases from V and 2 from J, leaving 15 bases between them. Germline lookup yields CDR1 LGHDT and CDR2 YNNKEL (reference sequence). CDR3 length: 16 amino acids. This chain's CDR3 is CASSHRASDYTDTQYF. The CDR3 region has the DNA TGTGCCAGCAGCCACCGTGCTAGCGACTACACAGATACGCAGTATTTT.

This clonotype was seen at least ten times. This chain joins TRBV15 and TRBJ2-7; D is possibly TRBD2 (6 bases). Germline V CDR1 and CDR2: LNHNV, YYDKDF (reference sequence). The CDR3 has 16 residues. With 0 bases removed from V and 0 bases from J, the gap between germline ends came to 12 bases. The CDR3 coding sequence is TGTGCCACCAGCAGAGATGGGGGAGGTGGCTCCTACGAGCAGTACTTC. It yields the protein CATSRDGGGGSYEQYF.

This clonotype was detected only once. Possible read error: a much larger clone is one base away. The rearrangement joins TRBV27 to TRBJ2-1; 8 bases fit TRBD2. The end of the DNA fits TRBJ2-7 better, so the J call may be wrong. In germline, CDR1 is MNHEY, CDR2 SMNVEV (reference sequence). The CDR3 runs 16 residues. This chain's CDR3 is CASSSSGTRIGNEQYF. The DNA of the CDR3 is TGTGCCAGCAGTTCATCCGGGACTAGGATCGGCAATGAGCAGTACTTC.

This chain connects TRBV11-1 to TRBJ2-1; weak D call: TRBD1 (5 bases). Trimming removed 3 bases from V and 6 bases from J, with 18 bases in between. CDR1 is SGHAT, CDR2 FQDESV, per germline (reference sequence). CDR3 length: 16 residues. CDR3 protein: CASSFLARALSNEQFF. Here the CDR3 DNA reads TGTGCCAGCAGCTTTCTTGCCAGGGCCCTGAGCAATGAGCAGTTCTTC. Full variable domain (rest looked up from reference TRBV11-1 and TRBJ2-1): EAEVAQSPRYKITEKSQAVAFWCDPISGHATLYWYRQILGQGPELLVQFQDESVVDDSQLPKDRFSAERLKGVDSTLKIQPAELGDSAMYLCASSFLARALSNEQFFGPGTRLTVL.

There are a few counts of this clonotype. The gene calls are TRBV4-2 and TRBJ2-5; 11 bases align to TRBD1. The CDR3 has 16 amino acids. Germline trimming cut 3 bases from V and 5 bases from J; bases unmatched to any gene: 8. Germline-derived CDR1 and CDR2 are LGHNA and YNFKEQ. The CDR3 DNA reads TGTGCCAGCAGCCAGCTCCCCGGGACAGGGGGGGAGACCCAGTACTTC. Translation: CASSQLPGTGGETQYF.

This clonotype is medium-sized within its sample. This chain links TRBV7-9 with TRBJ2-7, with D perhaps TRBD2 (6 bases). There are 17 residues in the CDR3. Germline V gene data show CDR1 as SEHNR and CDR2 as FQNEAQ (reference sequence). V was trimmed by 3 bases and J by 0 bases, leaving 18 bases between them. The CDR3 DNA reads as TGTGCCAGCAGCTTTGTTAGCGGCGACGGAAGCTCCTACGAGCAGTACTTC. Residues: CASSFVSGDGSSYEQYF.

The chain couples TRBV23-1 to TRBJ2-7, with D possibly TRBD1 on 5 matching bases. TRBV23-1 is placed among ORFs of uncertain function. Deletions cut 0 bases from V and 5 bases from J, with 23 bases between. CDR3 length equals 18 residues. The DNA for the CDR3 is TGCGCCAGCAGTCAATCACCGAGAACGTGTCGGCAAGGGGACGAGCAGTACTTC. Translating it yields CASSQSPRTCRQGDEQYF.

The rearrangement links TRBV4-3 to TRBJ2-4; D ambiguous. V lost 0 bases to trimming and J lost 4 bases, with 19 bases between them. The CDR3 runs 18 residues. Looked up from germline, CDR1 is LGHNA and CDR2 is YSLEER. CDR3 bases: TGCGCCAGCAGCCAAGATCATTTAGAACCGAAATTTAAAAACATTCAGTACTTC. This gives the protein CASSQDHLEPKFKNIQYF.

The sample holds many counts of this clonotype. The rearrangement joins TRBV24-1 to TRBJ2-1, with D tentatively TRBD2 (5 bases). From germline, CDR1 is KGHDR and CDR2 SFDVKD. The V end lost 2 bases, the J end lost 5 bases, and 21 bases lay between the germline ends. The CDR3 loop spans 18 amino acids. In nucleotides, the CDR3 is TGTGCCACCAGTGATTACCCCTTAATCGGGATGGGGAACAATGAGCAGTTCTTC. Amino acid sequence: CATSDYPLIGMGNNEQFF.

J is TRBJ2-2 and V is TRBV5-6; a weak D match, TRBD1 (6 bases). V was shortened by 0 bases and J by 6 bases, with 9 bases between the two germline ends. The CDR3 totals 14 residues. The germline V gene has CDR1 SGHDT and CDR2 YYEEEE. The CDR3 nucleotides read TGTGCCAGCAGCTTGGTGGGGGCAGCCGGGGAGCTGTTTTTT. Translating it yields CASSLVGAAGELFF.

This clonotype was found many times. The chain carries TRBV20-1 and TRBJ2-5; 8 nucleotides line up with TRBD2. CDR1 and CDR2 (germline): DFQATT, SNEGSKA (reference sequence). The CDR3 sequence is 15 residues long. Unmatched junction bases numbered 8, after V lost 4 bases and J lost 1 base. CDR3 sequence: CSAKRPSGFQETQYF. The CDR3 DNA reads TGCAGTGCTAAGAGGCCTAGCGGGTTCCAAGAGACCCAGTACTTC.

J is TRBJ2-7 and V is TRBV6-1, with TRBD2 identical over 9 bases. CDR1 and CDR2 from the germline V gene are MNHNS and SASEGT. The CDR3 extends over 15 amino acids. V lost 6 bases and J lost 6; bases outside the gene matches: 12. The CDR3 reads CASSLALAGSGEQYF. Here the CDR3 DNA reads TGTGCCAGCAGCCTGGCCCTAGCGGGGAGCGGCGAGCAGTACTTC.

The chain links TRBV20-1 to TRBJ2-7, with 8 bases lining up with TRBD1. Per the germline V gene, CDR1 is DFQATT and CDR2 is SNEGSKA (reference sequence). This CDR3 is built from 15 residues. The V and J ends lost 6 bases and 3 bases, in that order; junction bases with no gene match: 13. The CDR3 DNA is TGCAGTGCCCCTTCCGGGACAGGCTCTTTCTACGAGCAGTACTTC. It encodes CSAPSGTGSFYEQYF.

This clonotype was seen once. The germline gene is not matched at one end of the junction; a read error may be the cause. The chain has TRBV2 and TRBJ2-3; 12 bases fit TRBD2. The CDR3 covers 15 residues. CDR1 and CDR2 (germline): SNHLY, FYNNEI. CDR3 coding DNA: TGTGCCAGCCCTCTAGCGGGGGGGAGCACAGATGCGCAGTATTTT. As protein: CASPLAGGSTDAQYF. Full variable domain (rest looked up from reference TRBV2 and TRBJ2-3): EPEVTQTPSHQVTQMGQEVILRCVPISNHLYFYWYRQILGQKVEFLVSFYNNEISEKSEIFDDQFSVERPDGSNFTLKIRSTKLEDSAMYFCASPLAGGSTDAQYFGPGTRLTVL.

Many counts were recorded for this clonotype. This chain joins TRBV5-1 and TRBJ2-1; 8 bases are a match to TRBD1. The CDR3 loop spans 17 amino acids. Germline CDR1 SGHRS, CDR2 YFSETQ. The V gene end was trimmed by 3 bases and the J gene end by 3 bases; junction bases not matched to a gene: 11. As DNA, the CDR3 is TGCGCCAGCAGCTCCCTCCCCGGACAGGGAATCTACAATGAGCAGTTCTTC. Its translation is CASSSLPGQGIYNEQFF.

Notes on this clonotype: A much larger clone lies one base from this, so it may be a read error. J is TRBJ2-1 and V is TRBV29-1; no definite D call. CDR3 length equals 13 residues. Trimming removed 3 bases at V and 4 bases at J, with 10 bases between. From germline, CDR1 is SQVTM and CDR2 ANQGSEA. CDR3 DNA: TGCAGCGTTGATGATCCCGATTACAATGAGCAGTTCTTC. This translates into CSVDDPDYNEQFF.